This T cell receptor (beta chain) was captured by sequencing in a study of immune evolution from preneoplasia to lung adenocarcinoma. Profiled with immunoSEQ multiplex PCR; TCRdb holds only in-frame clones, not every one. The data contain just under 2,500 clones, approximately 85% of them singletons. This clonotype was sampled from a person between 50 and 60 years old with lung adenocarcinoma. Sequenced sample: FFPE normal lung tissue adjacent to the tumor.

CDR3 coding DNA: TGTGCCAGCAGTTACACCGGGACTAGTCGGTACGAGCAGTACTTC. It is translated as CASSYTGTSRYEQYF. The V call is TRBV6-6, the J call TRBJ2-7, with 8 positions matching TRBD2. Germline CDR1 reads MNHNY; CDR2 reads SVGAGI (reference sequence). This CDR3 is built from 15 residues. Losses at the gene ends were 2 bases for V and 4 bases for J; bases not matched to a gene: 7.